What follows are 25 T cell receptor beta chains derived from one specimen sequenced in a study of cytomegalovirus exposure and HLA in healthy donors. A multiplex PCR was run with 60 Vbeta primers and 13 Jbeta primers. The repertoire was sequenced with immunoSEQ multiplex PCR; TCRdb's copy has only in-frame clones and lacks some. Of about 200,000 clones listed, about 85% are singletons. Specimen: PBMCs. The origin of the receptors is a boy aged 2 to 9 in good health and CMV-seronegative.

The chain joins TRBV7-6 to TRBJ2-5, with D possibly being TRBD1 (5 bases). Germline V gene data show CDR1 as SGHVS and CDR2 as FNYEAQ. The CDR3 spans 15 residues. Trimming shortened V by 1 base and J by 1 base, and 10 bases separated the two germline ends. The CDR3: CASSLGQGLQETQYF. In DNA, the CDR3 is TGTGCCAGCAGCTTAGGGCAGGGCCTCCAAGAGACCCAGTACTTC.

J is TRBJ1-1 and V is TRBV5-1; the D gene is possibly TRBD1 (6 bases). The germline gives CDR1 SGHRS, CDR2 YFSETQ. The CDR3 runs 14 residues. Deletions cut 2 bases from V and 3 bases from J, with 11 bases between. The CDR3 spells CASSLTSGDTEAFF. Here the CDR3 DNA reads TGCGCCAGCAGCTTAACGTCAGGGGACACTGAAGCTTTCTTT.

V gene TRBV2 combines with J gene TRBJ1-1; D is unresolved. The CDR3 totals 13 residues. In germline, CDR1 is SNHLY, CDR2 FYNNEI. The CDR3 DNA is TGTGCGGAGGCGGCCCAGCTGAACACTGAAGCTTTCTTT. Translated: CAEAAQLNTEAFF.

The chain is built from TRBV30 and TRBJ2-7, with D unresolved. V was clipped by 6 bases and J by 6 bases, with 15 bases between them. Germline V gives CDR1 GTSNPN, CDR2 SVGIG (reference sequence). The CDR3 is 12 residues long. DNA of the CDR3: TGTGCCTGCAAGGCAGGTAACCGCGAGCAGTACTTC. Protein product: CACKAGNREQYF.

This chain uses TRBV6-1 with TRBJ2-2; possibly TRBD1 for D (6 bases). Trimming pared 3 bases from V and 6 bases from J, leaving 8 bases between. This CDR3 spans 13 amino acids. Germline lookup yields CDR1 MNHNS and CDR2 SASEGT. The CDR3 DNA follows: TGTGCCAGCAGTGACAGGGGCGCCGGGGAGCTGTTTTTT. This translates into CASSDRGAGELFF.

This clone occurred once. V gene TRBV7-8 combines with J gene TRBJ2-1; TRBD2 aligns across 10 bases. Per the germline V gene, CDR1 is SGHVS and CDR2 is FQNEAQ. The trim removed 5 bases at V and 8 bases at J, leaving 6 bases unmatched. The CDR3 spans 14 residues. CDR3 bases: TGTGCCAGCAGCCTGCTAGCGGGAGCTCATGAGCAGTTCTTC. Translation gives CASSLLAGAHEQFF. Supplemented by reference TRBV7-8 and TRBJ2-1, the full variable domain reads GAGVSQSPRYKVAKRGQDVALRCDPISGHVSLFWYQQALGQGPEFLTYFQNEAQLDKSGLPSDRFFAERPEGSVSTLKIQRTQQEDSAVYLCASSLLAGAHEQFFGPGTRLTVL.

Comments on this clone: The junction departs from the called germline gene at one end, perhaps through a read error. The CDR3 bases are TGTTCCAGCAGCTTAACGGGACAGGAGCAGTTCTTC. Its translation is CSSSLTGQEQFF. The V and J genes are TRBV7-9 and TRBJ2-1, with 7 bases matching TRBD1. The CDR3 runs 12 residues. The germline gives CDR1 SEHNR, CDR2 FQNEAQ (reference sequence).

The chain combines TRBV27 with TRBJ2-1; 8 nucleotides line up with TRBD2. Germline V gene sequence: CDR1 MNHEY, CDR2 SMNVEV (reference sequence). With 5 bases clipped from V and 5 bases from J, the junction kept 5 bases outside the gene matches. CDR3 length: 14 amino acids. CDR3 amino acids: CASSPAGVHNEQFF. The CDR3 bases are TGTGCCAGCAGTCCAGCGGGGGTCCACAATGAGCAGTTCTTC.

CDR3 in amino acids: CASSYSGSGNTIYF. The CDR3 bases are TGTGCCAGCAGTTACTCTGGGAGTGGAAACACCATATATTTT. The chain combines TRBV6-6 with TRBJ1-3, with D hard to call. Germline V gives CDR1 MNHNY, CDR2 SVGAGI (reference sequence). The CDR3 runs to 14 residues. The germline V and J ends were trimmed by 0 bases and 3 bases, with 6 bases remaining between them.

The chain has TRBV11-3 and TRBJ1-2; D is possibly TRBD1 (5 bases). Germline values: CDR1 SGHNT, CDR2 YENEEA. The CDR3 covers 17 residues. Trimming took off 0 bases at V and 1 base at J, with 15 bases between the two ends. The CDR3 region has the DNA TGTGCCAGCAGCTTAGATCTACCCCAGGGAGGTAACTATGGCTACACCTTC. Amino acids: CASSLDLPQGGNYGYTF.

The rearrangement joins TRBV30 to TRBJ1-5; a weak D match, TRBD1 (6 bases). The V end lost 3 bases, the J end lost 4 bases, and 13 bases lay between the germline ends. CDR3 length: 14 amino acids. From germline, CDR1 is GTSNPN and CDR2 SVGIG (reference sequence). The CDR3 is CAWRMTGPNQPQHF. For the CDR3, the DNA is TGTGCCTGGAGGATGACAGGCCCTAATCAGCCCCAGCATTTT.

The gene calls are TRBV19 and TRBJ2-1; TRBD1 matches at 8 bases. The CDR3 has 16 amino acids. Germline trimming cut 5 bases from V and 4 bases from J; bases unmatched to any gene: 10. Germline V gene sequence: CDR1 LNHDA, CDR2 SQIVND (reference sequence). The CDR3 reads CASSPSTGAGYNEQFF. CDR3 bases: TGTGCCAGTAGTCCCTCGACAGGGGCCGGGTACAATGAGCAGTTCTTC.

V and J are TRBV11-2 and TRBJ1-5; the match to TRBD1 covers 7 bases. CDR1 and CDR2 from the germline V gene are SGHAT and FQNNGV. The J segment lost 2 bases and the V segment lost 1 base, leaving 11 bases of the junction unmatched. CDR3 length equals 18 residues. The CDR3 reads CASSLGDSNKKGNQPQHF. The CDR3 DNA follows: TGTGCCAGCAGCTTAGGGGACAGCAACAAGAAGGGCAATCAGCCCCAGCATTTT.

The V call is TRBV7-9, the J call TRBJ2-7, with 12 positions matching TRBD2. CDR3 length equals 18 residues. The V gene's germline CDR1 is SEHNR and CDR2 FQNEAQ (reference sequence). J was trimmed by 0 bases and V by 4 bases; bases with no gene match: 10. CDR3 sequence: CASSSGLAGRRRSYEQYF. The CDR3 region has the DNA TGTGCCAGCAGCTCAGGACTAGCGGGGCGCCGACGCTCCTACGAGCAGTACTTC.

In its sample, this clone was seen once. The rearrangement links TRBV4-1 to TRBJ2-7; the D gene is possibly TRBD2 (5 bases). The V end was cut by 5 bases, the J end by 4 bases, with 18 bases between. Germline V gives CDR1 MGHRA, CDR2 YSYEKL. The CDR3 has 15 residues. CDR3 in DNA: TGCGCCAGCAGCAAATCTAGCTTGCGGTCTTACGAGCAGTACTTC. Translated: CASSKSSLRSYEQYF.

The chain couples TRBV7-3 to TRBJ2-3; a weak D match, TRBD2 (5 bases). In germline, CDR1 is SGHTA, CDR2 FQGTGA. Trimming pared 5 bases from V and 6 bases from J, leaving 6 bases between. The CDR3 runs 11 residues. As DNA, the CDR3 is TGTGCCAGCAGCCGAGGGGATACGCAGTATTTT. Amino acid sequence: CASSRGDTQYF.

The chain joins TRBV27 to TRBJ2-3; 9 nucleotides agree with TRBD2. This CDR3 spans 16 amino acids. V shed 2 bases and J 3 bases; nucleotides not matched to a gene: 6. In germline, CDR1 is MNHEY, CDR2 SMNVEV (reference sequence). The CDR3 DNA reads TGTGCCAGCAGTTTACCCAGCGGGGGGATGACAGATACGCAGTATTTT. This sequence encodes CASSLPSGGMTDTQYF.

Concerning this clone: The same CDR3 also results from other DNA sequences found in this sample. The chain is built from TRBV19 and TRBJ2-7, with TRBD1 as a possible D gene (6 bases). This CDR3 contains 14 residues. V was clipped by 2 bases and J by 6 bases, with 14 bases between them. Germline loops: CDR1 LNHDA, CDR2 SQIVND (reference sequence). CDR3 DNA: TGTGCCAGTAGTATAACCCGGGACACCCCCGAGCAGTACTTC. It codes for CASSITRDTPEQYF.

The chain carries TRBV6-6 and TRBJ1-5; TRBD1 agrees at 8 bases. The CDR3 loop spans 12 amino acids. Germline V gene sequence: CDR1 MNHNY, CDR2 SVGAGI (reference sequence). V lost 8 bases to trimming and J lost 5 bases; unmatched junction nucleotides: 2. The CDR3 region has the DNA TGTGCCAGCCACAGGGGGGATCAGCCCCAGCATTTT. This sequence encodes CASHRGDQPQHF.

This clone has a single count. The CDR3 DNA is TGTGCCAGCACGGGTCTGGGAGGTGGCCAGCCCCAGCATTTT. It specifies CASTGLGGGQPQHF. The chain couples TRBV2 to TRBJ1-5, with no clear D. Per germline, CDR1 SNHLY and CDR2 FYNNEI. V was pared by 7 bases and J by 7 bases, with 17 bases between. The CDR3 spans 14 residues.

This chain joins TRBV28 and TRBJ1-2, with D possibly matching TRBD1 (5 bases). This CDR3 is 11 amino acids long. V was shortened by 5 bases and J by 8 bases, with 9 bases between the two germline ends. Germline CDR1 is MDHEN and CDR2 is SYDVKM. CDR3 sequence (DNA): TGTGCCAGCAGTCCTCGACAGGGCTACACCTTC. It is translated as CASSPRQGYTF.

On this clone itself: A junction boundary mismatches the germline segment, possibly from a read error. The V call is TRBV4-2, the J call TRBJ2-7, with no clear D. The CDR3 extends over 12 amino acids. Germline loops: CDR1 LGHNA, CDR2 YNFKEQ. The CDR3 DNA is TGTGCCAGCAGCCAAGAGGGCTACAAGCAGTACTTC. Protein product: CASSQEGYKQYF.

The chain recombines TRBV27 with TRBJ2-7; 9 bases align to TRBD1. The CDR3 runs to 18 residues. V was pared by 5 bases and J by 1 base, with 15 bases of the junction left unmatched. The germline V gene has CDR1 MNHEY and CDR2 SMNVEV (reference sequence). The CDR3 is CASSPNAHGTGKSYEQYF. In nucleotides, the CDR3 is TGTGCCAGCAGTCCGAACGCTCATGGGACAGGGAAGTCCTACGAGCAGTACTTC.

The J gene is TRBJ1-4, the V gene TRBV6-5; possibly TRBD1 for D (5 bases). CDR1 and CDR2 from the germline V gene are MNHEY and SVGAGI. This CDR3 spans 14 amino acids. Trimming took 5 bases from V and 8 from J, leaving 15 bases between them. CDR3 DNA: TGTGCCAGCAGTGTCGACCCGGGGGGGGAAAAACTGTTTTTT. This gives the protein CASSVDPGGEKLFF.

This clone was observed a single time. The sample contains more than one DNA sequence encoding this CDR3. The CDR3 sequence is CASTLTSGGHNEQFF. In DNA, the CDR3 is TGTGCCAGCACCTTGACTAGCGGGGGGCACAATGAGCAGTTCTTC. The chain uses TRBV6-4 and TRBJ2-1; TRBD2 matches 13 bases. The V gene's germline CDR1 is MRHNA and CDR2 SNTAGT. CDR3 size: 15 residues. V trimming: 7 bases; J trimming: 5 bases; junction bases outside the gene matches: 5.